This T cell receptor beta chain was captured by sequencing in a study of control samples from healthy donors and cancer patients. The germline gives CDR1 LNHDA, CDR2 SQIVND (reference sequence). This CDR3 region has 15 residues. Unmatched junction bases numbered 9, after V lost 2 bases and J lost 9 bases. TCRdb's copy holds only in-frame clones and misses some; the assay was immunoSEQ multiplex PCR. The sample has about 95,000 clones; approximately 89% are singletons. The chain recombines TRBV19 with TRBJ1-5; 8 bases fit TRBD1. The material sequenced was blood. The TCR was taken from a woman in her 30s in good health. Here the CDR3 DNA reads TGTGCCAGTAGTATATCGAGCAGGGGGCGTTTGCCCCAGCATTTT. Translated: CASSISSRGRLPQHF.